The rows below give T cell receptor beta chains drawn from one sample of a study of identifying expanded T cells in peripheral blood. TCRdb's copy holds only in-frame clones and misses some; the assay was immunoSEQ multiplex PCR. This sample has over 100,000 clones, with about 88% found just once. The source material was blood. The source of these receptors is a person between 18 and 69 years old in good health. Both conserved end residues are part of each CDR3. The D gene is left open where the match is weak. Expanded clones are given a class, and other clones once, few, many or no size at all.

D	J	size	V	CDR3	DNA
-	TRBJ1-6	-	TRBV19	CASSNGVTNSPLHF	TGTGCCAGTAGTAACGGGGTAACTAATTCACCCCTCCACTTT
-	TRBJ2-5	-	TRBV7-1	CASSFLNTQETQYF	TGTGCCAGCAGCTTCCTTAACACCCAAGAGACCCAGTACTTC
TRBD1	TRBJ2-3	-	TRBV6-5	CASSLGQGRTDTQYF	TGTGCCAGCAGCCTCGGACAGGGCCGCACAGATACGCAGTATTTT
TRBD2	TRBJ2-3	-	TRBV4-2	CASRGAGVGTDTQYF	TGTGCCAGCAGGGGTGCGGGAGTGGGCACAGATACGCAGTATTTT
-	TRBJ1-4	-	TRBV7-2	CASSFVVGLGEKLFF	TGTGCCAGCAGCTTCGTCGTGGGGTTGGGTGAAAAACTGTTTTTT
-	TRBJ2-5	-	TRBV30	CAWSSGGETQYF	TGTGCCTGGAGTTCTGGGGGAGAGACCCAGTACTTC
-	TRBJ1-3	-	TRBV5-1	CASSVRSGVGNTIYF	TGCGCCAGCAGCGTGAGATCGGGGGTCGGAAACACCATATATTTT
-	TRBJ1-1	-	TRBV6-5	CASSYGEAGTEAFF	TGTGCCAGCAGTTACGGGGAGGCGGGCACTGAAGCTTTCTTT
-	TRBJ2-7	-	TRBV28	CASGYEQYF	TGTGCCAGCGGATACGAGCAGTACTTC
TRBD2	TRBJ2-7	-	TRBV7-6	CASSLGGLAGTSYEQYF	TGTGCCAGCAGCTTAGGAGGACTAGCGGGCACCTCCTACGAGCAGTACTTC
TRBD2	TRBJ2-2	-	TRBV5-4	CASSTGGPGPGELFF	TGTGCCAGCAGCACGGGGGGGCCCGGTCCCGGGGAGCTGTTTTTT
TRBD1	TRBJ2-3	-	TRBV7-3	CASSQGGPRADTQYF	TGTGCCAGCAGCCAAGGGGGCCCGAGAGCAGATACGCAGTATTTT
-	TRBJ2-7	-	TRBV7-3	CASSPDGYEQYF	TGTGCCAGCAGCCCGGACGGCTACGAGCAGTACTTC
TRBD1	TRBJ1-2	few	TRBV10-3	CAISDGRGQAPGYTF	TGTGCCATCAGCGACGGAAGGGGACAGGCCCCTGGCTACACCTTC
-	TRBJ2-1	-	TRBV27	CASSQDNEQFF	TGTGCCAGCAGCCAGGACAATGAGCAGTTCTTC
-	TRBJ1-1	once	TRBV7-3	CASSVGPLNEAFF	TGTGCCAGCAGCGTCGGGCCCCTAAATGAAGCTTTCTTT
-	TRBJ2-1	-	TRBV9	CASSVLRGQQFF	TGTGCCAGCAGCGTATTAAGGGGCCAGCAGTTCTTC
-	TRBJ1-1	-	TRBV28	CASSLLGFEAFF	TGTGCCAGCAGTTTATTGGGATTTGAAGCTTTCTTT
TRBD1	TRBJ1-5	-	TRBV6-4	CASSDSGQNQPQHF	TGTGCCAGCAGTGACTCGGGACAGAATCAGCCCCAGCATTTT
TRBD2	TRBJ2-7	-	TRBV27	CASSFTSGGGTYEQYF	TGTGCCAGCAGTTTCACTAGCGGGGGTGGTACCTACGAGCAGTACTTC
-	TRBJ1-2	-	TRBV2	CASTESRAPPGSGYTF	TGTGCCAGCACTGAGAGCAGGGCCCCCCCCGGGAGTGGCTACACCTTC
TRBD1	TRBJ2-2	once	TRBV4-1	CATSFLTGGANPGELFF	TGCGCCACATCTTTTCTAACAGGGGGCGCGAACCCCGGGGAGCTGTTTTTT
TRBD2	TRBJ2-1	-	TRBV5-5	CASSTSGSSYNEQFF	TGTGCCAGCAGCACTAGCGGGAGCTCCTACAATGAGCAGTTCTTC
TRBD1	TRBJ1-1	-	TRBV4-1	CASSPLRPGTGGRNTEAFF	TGCGCCAGCAGCCCCTTACGCCCCGGGACAGGGGGAAGGAACACTGAAGCTTTCTTT
TRBD2	TRBJ2-1	-	TRBV2	CASSRTSSPGNEQFF	TGTGCCAGCAGTCGGACTAGCTCTCCTGGGAATGAGCAGTTCTTC
-	TRBJ2-3	-	TRBV5-1	CASSLEDTQYF	TGCGCCAGCAGCTTGGAAGATACGCAGTATTTT
-	TRBJ2-1	-	TRBV9	CASSVGSNNEQFF	TGTGCCAGCAGCGTAGGTTCTAACAATGAGCAGTTCTTC
-	TRBJ1-4	-	TRBV6-6	CASRQSDEKLFF	TGTGCCAGCAGGCAGTCGGATGAAAAACTGTTTTTT
-	TRBJ1-2	once	TRBV29-1	CSAQIKPGYYGYTF	TGCAGCGCCCAAATCAAGCCGGGTTACTATGGCTACACCTTC
TRBD1	TRBJ1-1	-	TRBV7-9	CASSFIGTGNTEAFF	TGTGCCAGCAGCTTTATCGGGACAGGGAACACTGAAGCTTTCTTT
-	TRBJ2-5	-	TRBV29-1	CSVDRQRETQYF	TGCAGCGTTGATCGGCAACGGGAGACCCAGTACTTC
TRBD1	TRBJ2-1	once	TRBV2	CASSRGTQESEQFF	TGTGCCAGCAGCAGGGGGACGCAGGAGAGTGAGCAGTTCTTC
-	TRBJ1-3	-	TRBV5-4	CASSLQGFGNTIYF	TGTGCCAGCAGCCTACAGGGTTTTGGAAACACCATATATTTT
-	TRBJ1-2	few	TRBV7-3	CASSVTGQGGYTF	TGTGCCAGCAGCGTCACAGGGCAAGGTGGCTACACCTTC
-	TRBJ1-1	few	TRBV2	CASSLTGPTEAFF	TGTGCCAGCAGCCTAACAGGGCCCACTGAAGCTTTCTTT
TRBD1	TRBJ1-4	-	TRBV2	CASIRDRGNEKLFF	TGTGCCAGCATCCGGGACAGGGGTAATGAAAAACTGTTTTTT
TRBD1	TRBJ1-1	-	TRBV9	CASSASTGDDTEAFF	TGTGCCAGCAGCGCCTCGACAGGGGATGACACTGAAGCTTTCTTT
-	TRBJ2-7	-	TRBV19	CASRRQGGNYEQYF	TGTGCCAGTAGGCGCCAGGGGGGGAACTACGAGCAGTACTTC
TRBD1	TRBJ2-7	-	TRBV19	CASSISDRKTYEQYF	TGTGCCAGTAGTATTTCGGACAGGAAGACCTACGAGCAGTACTTC
-	TRBJ1-2	-	TRBV28	CASSLGRNYGYTF	TGTGCCAGCAGTTTGGGCAGGAACTATGGCTACACCTTC
TRBD1	TRBJ2-2	-	TRBV15	CATSRTGQGLTGELFF	TGTGCCACCAGCAGAACCGGACAGGGTCTAACCGGGGAGCTGTTTTTT
TRBD1	TRBJ1-6	-	TRBV7-2	CASSPDREVLHF	TGTGCCAGCAGCCCTGACAGGGAAGTCCTCCACTTT
-	TRBJ1-2	-	TRBV19	CASSIIEKLGGYTF	TGTGCCAGTAGTATAATCGAGAAGCTTGGGGGCTACACCTTC
-	TRBJ2-7	-	TRBV5-1	CASSPDPLGRSYEQYF	TGCGCCAGCAGCCCCGACCCGCTAGGAAGGAGCTACGAGCAGTACTTC
-	TRBJ1-2	few	TRBV9	CASSDRVGYGYTF	TGTGCCAGCAGCGACAGGGTTGGCTATGGCTACACCTTC
-	TRBJ2-5	-	TRBV11-2	CASSLERGSVQETQYF	TGTGCCAGCAGCTTAGAGAGGGGCAGCGTCCAAGAGACCCAGTACTTC
-	TRBJ2-4	-	TRBV27	CASSLSLGNIQYF	TGTGCCAGCAGTTTATCACTAGGAAACATTCAGTACTTC
-	TRBJ2-7	-	TRBV4-2	CASSQEVRLVRSEQYF	TGTGCCAGCAGCCAAGAGGTGAGGCTAGTCCGCTCCGAGCAGTACTTC
TRBD2	TRBJ2-7	-	TRBV5-4	CASRYRGVAGTNYEQYF	TGTGCCAGCAGGTATAGGGGGGTAGCGGGGACGAACTACGAGCAGTACTTC
TRBD1	TRBJ1-5	-	TRBV19	CASSPTDRAQPQHF	TGTGCCAGTAGTCCCACAGACAGGGCACAGCCCCAGCATTTT
-	TRBJ2-3	-	TRBV19	CASSPVFGLVTQYF	TGTGCCAGTAGTCCCGTTTTCGGACTCGTTACGCAGTATTTT
-	TRBJ1-3	-	TRBV6-1	CASSSTWGPGNTIYF	TGTGCCAGCAGTTCAACCTGGGGCCCTGGAAACACCATATATTTT
-	TRBJ1-5	-	TRBV2	CASSVGQPQHF	TGTGCCAGCAGTGTTGGGCAGCCCCAGCATTTT
TRBD1	TRBJ1-1	-	TRBV10-2	CASTPQGGNTEAFF	TGCGCCAGCACGCCACAGGGGGGGAACACTGAAGCTTTCTTT